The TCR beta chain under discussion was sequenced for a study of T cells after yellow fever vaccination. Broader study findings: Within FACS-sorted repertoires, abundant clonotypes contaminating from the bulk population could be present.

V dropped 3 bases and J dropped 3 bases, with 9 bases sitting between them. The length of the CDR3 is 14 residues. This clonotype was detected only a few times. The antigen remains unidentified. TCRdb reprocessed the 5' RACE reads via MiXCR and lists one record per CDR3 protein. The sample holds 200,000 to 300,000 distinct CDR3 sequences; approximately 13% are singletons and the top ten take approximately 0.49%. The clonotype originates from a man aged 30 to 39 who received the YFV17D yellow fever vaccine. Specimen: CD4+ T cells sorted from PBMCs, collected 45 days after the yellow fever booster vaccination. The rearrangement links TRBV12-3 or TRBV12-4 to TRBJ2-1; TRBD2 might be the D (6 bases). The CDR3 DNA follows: TGTGCCAGCAGTTTTTCGCGGGGCTACAATGAGCAGTTCTTC. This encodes CASSFSRGYNEQFF.